The clone carrying this T cell receptor beta chain was counted a few times. Every donor was a healthy Caucasian. TCRdb redid the calling of the 5' RACE reads with MiXCR, one entry per CDR3 protein. The data show approximately 700,000 distinct CDR3 sequences, around a sixth seen once. The V gene end was trimmed by 5 bases and the J gene end by 4 bases; junction bases not matched to a gene: 4. Per the germline V gene, CDR1 is SGHTA and CDR2 is FQGNSA. The CDR3 has 13 residues. This entry comes from a study of identical twins. These records were also assigned to another study, of T cells expressing NK-cell markers.

The sequenced sample consisted of PBMCs. The sequence came from a woman younger than 30 in good health. The chain couples TRBV7-2 to TRBJ1-2, with TRBD1 matching 7 bases. CDR3 in DNA: TGTGCCAGCAGCACGGGACAGTCCTATGGCTACACCTTC. Its protein is CASSTGQSYGYTF.